A selection of T cell receptor beta chains follows, all from one sample in a study of blood T cells in healthy people across ages. TCRdb re-derived calls from the 5' RACE reads in MiXCR, one entry per CDR3 protein. This table holds 750,000 to 950,000 distinct CDR3 sequences, approximately 53% found once. Sequencing input: blood. These receptor sequences come from a man older than 75 in good health. CDR3s include the opening cysteine and the closing phenylalanine or tryptophan. Each record gives: D gene, J gene, V gene, clone size, CDR3 DNA, CDR3 protein. A D gene is named only where the DNA matches it firmly. Part of the rows lack a size; the others show once, few, many or a class for expanded clones.

D: TRBD2
J: TRBJ2-5
V: TRBV5-1
size: NA
DNA: TGCGCCAGCAGCTTGTCTAGCGGCGGGTTCGAGACCCAGTACTTC
CDR3: CASSLSSGGFETQYF

D: NA
J: TRBJ2-3
V: TRBV9
size: NA
DNA: TGTGCCAGCAGCCAGAGGGGAGTGGGTGATACGCAGTATTTT
CDR3: CASSQRGVGDTQYF

D: TRBD1
J: TRBJ2-1
V: TRBV7-3
size: NA
DNA: TGTGCCGGCAGCTTAACACAGGGGGCCCACAATGAGCAGTTCTTC
CDR3: CAGSLTQGAHNEQFF

D: TRBD1
J: TRBJ1-6
V: TRBV20-1
size: NA
DNA: TGCAGTGCTATCCCCGGGACAGGGGATAACTCACCCCTCCACTTT
CDR3: CSAIPGTGDNSPLHF

D: TRBD1
J: TRBJ2-1
V: TRBV19
size: NA
DNA: TGTGCCAGTAGTATGATAGGGACAGGGGTTCTAGAGACCCAGTTCTTC
CDR3: CASSMIGTGVLETQFF

D: NA
J: TRBJ1-1
V: TRBV20-1
size: NA
DNA: TGCAGTGCTAGAGGCTTTGGAGTGAACACTGAAGCTTTCTTT
CDR3: CSARGFGVNTEAFF

D: NA
J: TRBJ1-1
V: TRBV4-1
size: NA
DNA: TGCGCCAGCAGCCCCCCTAGGGGGTTGACTGAAGCTTTCTTT
CDR3: CASSPPRGLTEAFF

D: NA
J: TRBJ2-2
V: TRBV7-2
size: NA
DNA: TGTGCCAGCACCCCCCGGGTGGACCAGCCCGGGGAGCTGTTTTTT
CDR3: CASTPRVDQPGELFF

D: NA
J: TRBJ1-1
V: TRBV14
size: NA
DNA: TGTGCCAGCAGCCAAGTACAGGGCCAGAACACTGAAGCTTTCTTT
CDR3: CASSQVQGQNTEAFF

D: TRBD2
J: TRBJ2-7
V: TRBV20-1
size: NA
DNA: TGCAGTGCTAGACCGCGGGTAGTAGCGGGAGTGGGAGAGCAGTACTTC
CDR3: CSARPRVVAGVGEQYF

D: NA
J: TRBJ2-5
V: TRBV15
size: NA
DNA: TGTGCCACCAGCAGAGATTGGGAGACCCAGTACTTC
CDR3: CATSRDWETQYF

D: NA
J: TRBJ2-5
V: TRBV7-2
size: few
DNA: TGTGCCAGCAGCTTCGGCGGGGGCCTCGGGGAGACCCAGTACTTC
CDR3: CASSFGGGLGETQYF

D: NA
J: TRBJ2-2
V: TRBV3-1
size: NA
DNA: TGTGCCAGCAGCCAAGTTTCGGCAGGGGACACCGGGGAGCTGTTTTTT
CDR3: CASSQVSAGDTGELFF

D: TRBD1
J: TRBJ1-2
V: TRBV6-5
size: few
DNA: TGTGCCAGCAGTTATTACCTTAGGGGGACAGTAAACGGCTACACCTTC
CDR3: CASSYYLRGTVNGYTF

D: NA
J: TRBJ2-2
V: TRBV3-1
size: NA
DNA: TGTGCCAGCGCCACTGCCGGGGAGCTGTTTTTT
CDR3: CASATAGELFF

D: NA
J: TRBJ1-5
V: TRBV12-3/TRBV12-4
size: NA
DNA: TGTGCCAGCAGTTTTGAGGGACAACGCAATCAGCCCCAGCATTTT
CDR3: CASSFEGQRNQPQHF

D: NA
J: TRBJ2-7
V: TRBV5-1
size: few
DNA: TGCGCCAGCAGCCCTCGGGGGGCCGGGTACGAGCAGTACTTC
CDR3: CASSPRGAGYEQYF